This T cell receptor beta chain appears in the sequencing data of a study of cytomegalovirus exposure and HLA in healthy donors. The junction had 4 bases not matched to a gene; V was cut back by 4 bases and J by 0 bases. This CDR3 has 17 residues. The V gene's germline CDR1 is SGHTA and CDR2 FQGNSA. As concerns this clone: Its antigen is not known.

PCR employed 60 Vbeta and 13 Jbeta primers. TCRdb's table, derived via immunoSEQ multiplex PCR, lists solely in-frame clones and lacks some. The table has around 100,000 clones, 80% to 90% seen once. Study-level results: With DRB1 most and HLA-C fewest, TCR association rates differed between HLA loci in a later analysis. 87-base-pair reads could not separate some V segments, including TRBV6-2 and TRBV6-3. Upon later analysis, HLA-associated TCR beta chains proved more clonally expanded than other, equally common chains. TCR beta sequences reportedly predicted the HLA-A and HLA-B alleles of most subjects accurately.

The sequenced sample consisted of PBMCs. The rearrangement uses TRBV7-2 and TRBJ2-1; 12 nucleotides line up with TRBD2. The clonotype was recovered from a man aged 30 to 39 in good health and CMV-seropositive. DNA for the CDR3: TGTGCCAGCAGCTCGCGGACTAGCGGGAACTCCTACAATGAGCAGTTCTTC. As protein: CASSSRTSGNSYNEQFF.